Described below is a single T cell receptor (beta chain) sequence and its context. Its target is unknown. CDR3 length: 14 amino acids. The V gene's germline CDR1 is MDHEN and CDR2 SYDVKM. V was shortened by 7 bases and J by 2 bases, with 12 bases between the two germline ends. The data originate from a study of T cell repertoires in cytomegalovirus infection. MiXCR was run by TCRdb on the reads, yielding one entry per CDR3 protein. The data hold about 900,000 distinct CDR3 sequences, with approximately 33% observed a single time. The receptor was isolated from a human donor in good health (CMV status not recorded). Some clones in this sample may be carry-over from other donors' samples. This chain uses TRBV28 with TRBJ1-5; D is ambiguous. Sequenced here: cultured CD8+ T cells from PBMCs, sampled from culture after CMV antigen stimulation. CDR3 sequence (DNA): TGTGCCAGCAAACAGACGGGAGGCAATCAGCCCCAGCATTTT. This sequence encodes CASKQTGGNQPQHF.